The next 4 T cell receptor beta chains were all read from a single sample in a study of neurological immune-mediated disorders. TCRdb re-analysed the 5' RACE reads in MiXCR, keeping a single row per CDR3 protein. This sample has about 45,000 distinct CDR3 sequences, with roughly 13% found just once. Time point noted: longitudinal time-point 3. Input material: PBMCs. The receptors originated from a man under 40 in good health.

Many counts were recorded for this clonotype. V usage is TRBV7-8 and J usage is TRBJ2-5; 10 bases map to TRBD2. CDR1 is SGHVS and CDR2 is FQNEAQ in the germline V gene. V trimming: 0 bases; J trimming: 2 bases; junction bases outside the gene matches: 9. CDR3 size: 18 residues. The CDR3 nucleotides are TGTGCCAGCAGCTTAGCACCCACTCTAGCGGGAGTTCAAGAGACCCAGTACTTC. Translating gives CASSLAPTLAGVQETQYF.

Ten or more counts support this clonotype. The CDR3 is CASSIGPNYEQYF. The CDR3, as DNA: TGTGCCAGTAGTATCGGACCCAACTACGAGCAGTACTTC. The chain has TRBV19 and TRBJ2-7, with D uncertain. Trimming left V 3 bases short and J 3 bases short, with 9 bases between. There are 13 residues in the CDR3. Germline V gene sequence: CDR1 LNHDA, CDR2 SQIVND (reference sequence).

The V gene is TRBV6-1, the J gene TRBJ1-2, with D possibly being TRBD1 (6 bases). This CDR3 comprises 13 residues. The V gene's germline CDR1 is MNHNS and CDR2 SASEGT. Trimming removed 11 bases at V and 4 bases at J, with 17 bases between. CDR3 amino acids: CAGSTQGSYGYTF. CDR3 sequence (DNA): TGTGCCGGCTCAACGCAGGGGAGCTATGGCTACACCTTC.

As for this clonotype: One junction end disagrees with the germline gene, perhaps due to a read error. The V and J genes are TRBV28 and TRBJ1-5, with D perhaps TRBD1 (6 bases). The CDR3 is 16 residues long. Germline lookup yields CDR1 MDHEN and CDR2 SYDVKM. The CDR3 DNA reads as TGTGCCAGCCATACTCCGGTACAGGGAACGATTCAGTCCCAGCATTTT. Its protein is CASHTPVQGTIQSQHF.